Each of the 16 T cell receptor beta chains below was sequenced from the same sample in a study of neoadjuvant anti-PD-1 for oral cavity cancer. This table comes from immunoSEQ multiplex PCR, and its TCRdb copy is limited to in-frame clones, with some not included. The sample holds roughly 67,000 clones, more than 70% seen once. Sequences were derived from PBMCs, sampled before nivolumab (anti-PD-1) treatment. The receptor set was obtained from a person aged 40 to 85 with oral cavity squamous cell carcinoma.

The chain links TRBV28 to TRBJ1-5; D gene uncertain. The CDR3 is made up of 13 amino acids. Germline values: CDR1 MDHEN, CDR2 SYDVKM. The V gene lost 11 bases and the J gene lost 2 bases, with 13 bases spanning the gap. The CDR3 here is CAGRGVGNQPQHF. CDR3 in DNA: TGTGCCGGTCGGGGAGTTGGCAATCAGCCCCAGCATTTT. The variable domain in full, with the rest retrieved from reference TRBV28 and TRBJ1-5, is DVKVTQSSRYLVKRTGEKVFLECVQDMDHENMFWYRQDPGLGLRLIYFSYDVKMKEKGDIPEGYSVSREKKERFSLILESASTNQTSMYLCAGRGVGNQPQHFGDGTRLSIL.

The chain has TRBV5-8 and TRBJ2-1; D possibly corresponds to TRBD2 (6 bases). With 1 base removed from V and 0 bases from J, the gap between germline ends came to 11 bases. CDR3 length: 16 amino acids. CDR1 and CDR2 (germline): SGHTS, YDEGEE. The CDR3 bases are TGTGCCAGCAGCTTGTTTAGCGGCAGCTCCTACAATGAGCAGTTCTTC. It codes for CASSLFSGSSYNEQFF.

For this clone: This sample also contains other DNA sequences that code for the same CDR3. The CDR3 spells CASSIVGQGSYEQYF. CDR3 in DNA: TGTGCCAGTAGTATAGTTGGACAGGGGTCCTACGAGCAGTACTTC. V is TRBV19 and J is TRBJ2-7; 9 nucleotides align to TRBD1. The germline V gene has CDR1 LNHDA and CDR2 SQIVND (reference sequence). The CDR3 totals 15 residues. With V trimmed by 1 base and J by 1 base, 2 bases remained unmatched.

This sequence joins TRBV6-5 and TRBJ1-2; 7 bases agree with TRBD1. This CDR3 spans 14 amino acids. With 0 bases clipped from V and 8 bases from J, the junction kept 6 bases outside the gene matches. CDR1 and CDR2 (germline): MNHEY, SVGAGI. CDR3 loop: CASSYSRQGNGYTF. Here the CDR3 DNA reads TGTGCCAGCAGTTACTCCCGACAGGGTAACGGCTACACCTTC.

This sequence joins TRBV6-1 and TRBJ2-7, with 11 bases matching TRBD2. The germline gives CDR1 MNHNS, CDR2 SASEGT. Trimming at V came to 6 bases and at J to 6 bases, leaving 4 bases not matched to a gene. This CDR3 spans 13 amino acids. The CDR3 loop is CASRLAGAPEQYF. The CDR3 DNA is TGTGCCAGCAGACTAGCGGGAGCTCCCGAGCAGTACTTC.

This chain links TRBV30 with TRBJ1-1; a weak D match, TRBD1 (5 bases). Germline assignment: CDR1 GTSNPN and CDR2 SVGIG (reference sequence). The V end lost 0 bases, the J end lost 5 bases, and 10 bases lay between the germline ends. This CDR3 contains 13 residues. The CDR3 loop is CAWSVLGRTEAFF. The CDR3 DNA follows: TGTGCCTGGAGTGTACTGGGGCGTACTGAAGCTTTCTTT.

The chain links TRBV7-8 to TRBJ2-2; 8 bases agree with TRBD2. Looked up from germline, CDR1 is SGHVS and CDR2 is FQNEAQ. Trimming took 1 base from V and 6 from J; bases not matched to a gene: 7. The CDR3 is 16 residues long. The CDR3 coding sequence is TGTGCCAGCAGCTTAGTAGCGGGGAACACGGCCGGGGAGCTGTTTTTT. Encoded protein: CASSLVAGNTAGELFF.

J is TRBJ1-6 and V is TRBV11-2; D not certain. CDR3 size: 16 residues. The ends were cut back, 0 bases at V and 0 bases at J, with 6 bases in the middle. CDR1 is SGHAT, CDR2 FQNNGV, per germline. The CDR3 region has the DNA TGTGCCAGCAGCTTAGACAGTAGCTCCTATAATTCACCCCTCCACTTT. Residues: CASSLDSSSYNSPLHF.

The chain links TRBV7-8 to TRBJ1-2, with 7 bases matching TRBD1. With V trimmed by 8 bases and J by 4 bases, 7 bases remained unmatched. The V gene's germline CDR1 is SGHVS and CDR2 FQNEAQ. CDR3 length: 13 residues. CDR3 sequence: CASGQVGSYGYTF. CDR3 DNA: TGTGCCAGCGGACAGGTCGGTAGCTATGGCTACACCTTC.

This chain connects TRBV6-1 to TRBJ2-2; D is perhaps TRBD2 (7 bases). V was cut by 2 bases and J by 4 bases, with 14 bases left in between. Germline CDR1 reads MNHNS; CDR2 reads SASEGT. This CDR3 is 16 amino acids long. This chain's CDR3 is CASSEWGGGPTGELFF. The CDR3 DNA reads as TGTGCCAGCAGTGAATGGGGGGGCGGCCCCACCGGGGAGCTGTTTTTT.

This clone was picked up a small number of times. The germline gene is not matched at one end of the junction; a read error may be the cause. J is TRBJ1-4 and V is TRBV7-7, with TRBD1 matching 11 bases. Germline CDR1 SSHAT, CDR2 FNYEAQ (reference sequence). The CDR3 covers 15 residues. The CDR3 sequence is CASSSGQGAGEKLFF. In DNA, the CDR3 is TGTGCTAGCAGTTCAGGACAGGGGGCCGGTGAAAAACTGTTTTTT. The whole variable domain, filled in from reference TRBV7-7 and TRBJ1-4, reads GAGVSQSPRYKVTKRGQDVTLRCDPISSHATLYWYQQALGQGPEFLTYFNYEAQPDKSGLPSDRFSAERPEGSISTLTIQRTEQRDSAMYRCASSSGQGAGEKLFFGSGTQLSVL.

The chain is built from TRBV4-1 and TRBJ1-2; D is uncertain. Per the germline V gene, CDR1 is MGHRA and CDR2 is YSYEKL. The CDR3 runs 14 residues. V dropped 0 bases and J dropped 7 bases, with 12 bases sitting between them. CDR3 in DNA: TGCGCCAGCAGCCAAGAAGGAACTCGGAGTGGCTACACCTTC. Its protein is CASSQEGTRSGYTF.

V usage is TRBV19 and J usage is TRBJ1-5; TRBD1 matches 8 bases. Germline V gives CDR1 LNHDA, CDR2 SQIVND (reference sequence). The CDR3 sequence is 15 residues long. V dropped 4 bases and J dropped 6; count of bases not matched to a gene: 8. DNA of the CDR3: TGTGCCAGTAGTACCCCGCAGGGGGCATCTCAGCCCCAGCATTTT. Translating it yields CASSTPQGASQPQHF.

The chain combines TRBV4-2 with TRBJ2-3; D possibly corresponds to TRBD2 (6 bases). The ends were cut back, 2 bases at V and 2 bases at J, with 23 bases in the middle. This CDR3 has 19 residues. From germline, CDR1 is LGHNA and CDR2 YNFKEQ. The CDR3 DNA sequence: TGTGCCAGCAGCCAACTTAGCGGAGGGGATACCGTATACACAGATACGCAGTATTTT. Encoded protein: CASSQLSGGDTVYTDTQYF.

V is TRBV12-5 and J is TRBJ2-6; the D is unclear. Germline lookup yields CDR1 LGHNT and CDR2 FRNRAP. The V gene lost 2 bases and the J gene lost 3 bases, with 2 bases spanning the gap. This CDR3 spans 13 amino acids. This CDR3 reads CASGLYGANVLTF. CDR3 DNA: TGTGCTAGTGGTTTGTATGGGGCCAACGTCCTGACTTTC.

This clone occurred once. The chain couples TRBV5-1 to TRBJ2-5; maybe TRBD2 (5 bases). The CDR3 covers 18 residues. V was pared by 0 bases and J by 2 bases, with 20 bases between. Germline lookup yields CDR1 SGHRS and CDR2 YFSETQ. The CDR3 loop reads CASSLDRPGGGPQETQYF. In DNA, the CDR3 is TGCGCCAGCAGCTTGGACAGACCGGGCGGCGGGCCACAAGAGACCCAGTACTTC.